This TCR beta chain was identified during a study of T cells in localized non-small cell lung cancer. This CDR3 comprises 16 residues. Germline CDR1 reads MNHEY; CDR2 reads SMNVEV (reference sequence). V lost 3 bases to trimming and J lost 1 base, with 12 bases between them. TCRdb's copy holds only in-frame clones and misses some; the assay was immunoSEQ multiplex PCR. Among around 50,000 clones listed, 85% to 90% were seen once. This material consisted of PBMCs, taken before any cancer treatment. This receptor was identified in a female donor with stage II lung adenocarcinoma. This chain joins TRBV27 and TRBJ2-2; TRBD2 might be the D (5 bases). CDR3 amino acids: CASSFIRRQNTGELFF. In DNA, the CDR3 is TGTGCCAGCAGTTTTATTAGGAGGCAGAACACCGGGGAGCTGTTTTTT.